Below, one TCR beta chain is given with its context. Its antigen is currently unknown. The multiple sclerosis control group consisted of treatment-naive patients whose relapsing-remitting disease, which was either stable or active, fulfilled revised McDonald criteria. TEMRA cells were enriched by FACS, and CD4+ and CD8+ T cells were negatively isolated. These data originate in a study of CD8 T cells in Susac syndrome. Germline loops: CDR1 SNHLY, CDR2 FYNNEI. The V end lost 6 bases, the J end lost 8 bases, and 16 bases lay between the germline ends. The CDR3 is 13 residues long. Study outcomes and limitations: In its TCR sequencing and HLA analysis, the study acknowledged that the number of individuals was relatively small.

An amount of RNA that ranged from roughly 0.45 to 1 ug was reverse transcribed with random hexamers. The immunoSEQ assay covered 54 Vbeta and 13 Jbeta segments for CDR3. TCRdb processed the immunoSEQ multiplex PCR reads anew with MiXCR; each CDR3 protein has one entry. The sample shows 300,000 to 350,000 distinct CDR3 sequences, 92% of them seen only once. Material: CD4+ T cells from PBMCs. The sequence derives from a human donor with multiple sclerosis. The chain carries TRBV2 and TRBJ1-2; perhaps TRBD1 as D (5 bases). CDR3 protein: CASRLTVGKGYTF. The CDR3 DNA reads as TGTGCCAGCAGGCTGACAGTAGGGAAGGGCTACACCTTC.